The 4 T cell receptor beta chains below were found in one sample sequenced in a study of PD-L1 blockade in urothelial cancer. The time point: pretreatment peripheral blood. Produced via immunoSEQ multiplex PCR; TCRdb's table is partial and in-frame only. The sample includes around 35,000 clones, around 82% of them seen just once. The source was PBMCs, collected around atezolizumab (anti-PD-L1) treatment. The origin of the receptors is a man between 60 and 75 years old with urothelial cancer.

This chain links TRBV10-3 with TRBJ2-3; the D gene is possibly TRBD2 (5 bases). Germline V gene sequence: CDR1 ENHRY, CDR2 SYGVKD. The CDR3 contains 14 residues. V lost 10 bases and J lost 1, with 15 bases in between. CDR3 coding DNA: TGTGCCACAGGAGGACCTCTCGGCACAGATACGCAGTATTTT. The encoded protein is CATGGPLGTDTQYF.

The chain recombines TRBV12-1 with TRBJ2-7; the DNA was not compared with TRBD1, the D call given in the table. TRBV12-1 is noted as a pseudogene. The CDR3 extends over 15 amino acids. Here the CDR3 reads CASSPRQVGPEEQYF. DNA for the CDR3: TGTGCCAGCAGCCCCCGGCAGGTTGGTCCGGAAGAGCAGTACTTC.

The rearrangement joins TRBV7-2 to TRBJ2-5, with TRBD1 matching over 7 bases. V trimming: 1 base; J trimming: 11 bases; junction bases outside the gene matches: 7. The CDR3 contains 13 residues. The germline V gene encodes CDR1 SGHTA and CDR2 FQGNSA. The CDR3 DNA reads TGTGCCAGCAGCTTAGTTCCGGGACAGAGTCAGTACTTC. Protein: CASSLVPGQSQYF.

The chain is built from TRBV11-3 and TRBJ2-3, with a possible D match to TRBD1 (6 bases). The CDR3 extends over 15 amino acids. Trimming cost V 2 bases and J 2 bases, with 11 bases left between them. Germline V gene data show CDR1 as SGHNT and CDR2 as YENEEA. DNA for the CDR3: TGTGCCAGCAGCTTACAGGGGTTCCCCACAGATACGCAGTATTTT. It is translated as CASSLQGFPTDTQYF.